A single sample gave rise to the 25 T cell receptor beta chains below, sequenced in a study of T cell repertoires in cytomegalovirus infection. The antigens of these receptors remain unknown. In TCRdb, the reads were re-called with MiXCR into one record per CDR3 protein. This sample has about 770,000 distinct CDR3 sequences, with 25% to 30% found just once. The sample consisted of cultured CD8+ T cells from PBMCs, taken from culture after CMV antigen stimulation. These receptors all come from a human donor in good health (CMV status not recorded). Some clones in this sample may be carry-over from other donors' samples.

The V gene is TRBV6-2 or TRBV6-3, the J gene TRBJ2-2, with TRBD1 matching over 7 bases. Germline loops: CDR1 MNHEY, CDR2 SVGEGT. J lost 6 bases, V lost 7 bases, and 26 bases had no gene match. The CDR3 has 20 amino acids. Here the CDR3 reads CASTYTPNNKGGGRAGELFF. The DNA for the CDR3 is TGTGCCAGCACCTATACGCCTAATAATAAAGGGGGCGGTCGCGCCGGGGAGCTGTTTTTT.

Worth noting for this clonotype: This may come from a read error, since a much larger clone is one base off. V and J are TRBV9 and TRBJ1-1; no definite D call. The germline CDR1 and CDR2 sequences are SGDLS and YYNGEE. The V end lost 0 bases, the J end lost 8 bases, and 8 bases lay between the germline ends. CDR3 length: 12 residues. The CDR3 coding sequence is TGTGCCAGCAGCGTAGGGGCAGGCGAAGCTTTCTTT. Encoded protein: CASSVGAGEAFF.

This clonotype was found a few times. The junction departs from the called germline gene at one end, perhaps through a read error. The V call is TRBV12-3 or TRBV12-4, the J call TRBJ1-1; no reliable D call. The CDR3 spans 13 residues. The CDR3 DNA reads as TGTGCCAGCAGGGACCTGATGAACACTGTAGCTTTCTTT. Encoded protein: CASRDLMNTVAFF.

The chain employs TRBV6-5 and TRBJ1-2, with TRBD1 matching over 8 bases. The J segment lost 4 bases and the V segment lost 4 bases, leaving 14 bases of the junction unmatched. The CDR3 contains 17 residues. Germline CDR1 is MNHEY and CDR2 is SVGAGI. The CDR3 nucleotides are TGTGCCAGCAGTTTCGGGACAGGACATAACTTTGGCTATGGCTACACCTTC. This sequence encodes CASSFGTGHNFGYGYTF.

In its sample, this clonotype was seen once. The chain has TRBV19 and TRBJ2-1, with no clear D. Germline-derived CDR1 and CDR2 are LNHDA and SQIVND (reference sequence). V was shortened by 0 bases and J by 0 bases, with 9 bases between the two germline ends. The CDR3 covers 16 residues. The CDR3 region has the DNA TGTGCCAGTAGTATAGATGTCGGCACCTCCTACAATGAGCAGTTCTTC. Its protein is CASSIDVGTSYNEQFF.

This clonotype was found many times. This chain uses TRBV4-2 with TRBJ2-3, with 16 bases that match TRBD2. Germline V CDR1 and CDR2: LGHNA, YNFKEQ. The CDR3 has 16 residues. Germline trimming cut 4 bases from V and 4 bases from J; bases unmatched to any gene: 2. This chain's CDR3 is CASSPGLAGGPDTQYF. In DNA form, the CDR3 reads TGTGCCAGCAGCCCGGGACTAGCGGGGGGGCCAGATACGCAGTATTTT.

The V gene is TRBV5-5, the J gene TRBJ1-1; unclear D gene. V was cut by 2 bases and J by 0 bases, with 23 bases left in between. The CDR3 runs 19 residues. The germline V gene has CDR1 SGHKS and CDR2 YYEKEE (reference sequence). The CDR3 sequence is CASSLGSHEDVSMNTEAFF. The CDR3 DNA reads as TGTGCCAGCAGCTTAGGGAGCCACGAAGACGTCTCAATGAACACTGAAGCTTTCTTT.

This clonotype was found a few times. The V gene is TRBV6-1, the J gene TRBJ2-7; D assignment may be TRBD1 or TRBD2 (5 bases each). The V end lost 8 bases, the J end lost 1 base, and 12 bases lay between the germline ends. The germline CDR1 and CDR2 sequences are MNHNS and SASEGT. CDR3 length: 13 amino acids. This chain's CDR3 is CASGAGISYEQYV. The CDR3 DNA sequence: TGTGCCAGCGGGGCGGGCATTTCCTACGAGCAGTACGTC.

This clonotype appeared a few times. The chain has TRBV12-3 or TRBV12-4 and TRBJ2-3; 7 bases are a match to TRBD2. This CDR3 contains 15 residues. V shed 5 bases and J 1 base; nucleotides not matched to a gene: 6. CDR3 coding DNA: TGTGCCAGCAGTCCCCCGGGGGGTCGCACAGATACGCAGTATTTT. It yields the protein CASSPPGGRTDTQYF.

In its sample, this clonotype was seen a few times. The chain links TRBV7-9 to TRBJ2-2; D is perhaps TRBD1 or TRBD2 (5 bases each). V was cut by 6 bases and J by 2 bases, with 16 bases left in between. The germline V gene has CDR1 SEHNR and CDR2 FQNEAQ (reference sequence). The CDR3 loop spans 16 amino acids. CDR3 residues: CASSPTGTGNTGELFF. CDR3 DNA sequence: TGTGCCAGCAGTCCCACCGGGACGGGCAACACCGGGGAGCTGTTTTTT.

V gene TRBV28 combines with J gene TRBJ1-3; 7 nucleotides line up with TRBD1. V shed 4 bases and J 0 bases; nucleotides not matched to a gene: 3. The CDR3 covers 15 residues. Looked up from germline, CDR1 is MDHEN and CDR2 is SYDVKM. CDR3 sequence reads: CASSWPGGSGNTIYF. CDR3 nucleotide sequence: TGTGCCAGCAGTTGGCCAGGGGGCTCTGGAAACACCATATATTTT. The whole variable domain, filled in from reference TRBV28 and TRBJ1-3, reads DVKVTQSSRYLVKRTGEKVFLECVQDMDHENMFWYRQDPGLGLRLIYFSYDVKMKEKGDIPEGYSVSREKKERFSLILESASTNQTSMYLCASSWPGGSGNTIYFGEGSWLTVV.

The chain links TRBV4-3 to TRBJ1-5, with D maybe TRBD1 (5 bases). With 0 bases removed from V and 2 bases from J, the gap between germline ends came to 14 bases. This CDR3 spans 17 amino acids. Per germline, CDR1 LGHNA and CDR2 YSLEER. Here the CDR3 reads CASSQEVEFRGNQPQHF. The CDR3 coding sequence is TGCGCCAGCAGCCAAGAAGTAGAGTTCAGGGGCAATCAGCCCCAGCATTTT.

The sample holds a few counts of this clonotype. The genes are TRBV7-9 and TRBJ1-2; D may be TRBD1 (6 bases). Trimming removed 6 bases at V and 1 base at J, with 15 bases between. The CDR3 runs to 15 residues. The germline V gene encodes CDR1 SEHNR and CDR2 FQNEAQ (reference sequence). This CDR3 is CASRDSATVNYGYTF. The CDR3 coding sequence is TGTGCCAGCAGGGACAGTGCTACTGTTAACTATGGCTACACCTTC.

In its sample, this clonotype was seen many times. The chain has TRBV7-6 and TRBJ2-1; 9 nucleotides match TRBD2. V trimming: 1 base; J trimming: 1 base; junction bases outside the gene matches: 8. The CDR3 extends over 18 amino acids. The germline gives CDR1 SGHVS, CDR2 FNYEAQ. Here the CDR3 DNA reads TGTGCCAGCAGCTTAGATCCCCTAGCGGGGAAATCCTACAATGAGCAGTTCTTC. Amino acid sequence: CASSLDPLAGKSYNEQFF.

The chain has TRBV6-1 and TRBJ2-3, with TRBD1 matching 8 bases. With 6 bases clipped from V and 4 bases from J, the junction kept 9 bases outside the gene matches. CDR1 and CDR2 from the germline V gene are MNHNS and SASEGT. The CDR3 is made up of 15 amino acids. The CDR3 DNA follows: TGTGCCAGCAGGCACTGGGGGACAGGAGCAGATACGCAGTATTTT. Its protein product is CASRHWGTGADTQYF.

The V and J genes are TRBV6-6 and TRBJ2-1; a weak D match, TRBD2 (7 bases). V was cut by 2 bases and J by 16 bases, with 21 bases left in between. CDR3 length: 14 residues. Germline V gene lookup returns CDR1 MNHNY and CDR2 SVGAGI (reference sequence). CDR3 bases: TGTGCCAGCAGTTACCGGGGGGCCTTGGGTTTGGTCTTCTTC. It is translated as CASSYRGALGLVFF.

This clonotype was found a few times. This sequence joins TRBV7-6 and TRBJ2-3; maybe TRBD2 (6 bases). Trimming left V 5 bases short and J 6 bases short, with 12 bases between. The length of the CDR3 is 13 residues. Germline V lookup: CDR1 SGHVS, CDR2 FNYEAQ. CDR3 sequence reads: CASSERLVDTQYF. The DNA of the CDR3 is TGTGCCAGCAGCGAGAGACTAGTGGATACGCAGTATTTT. Combining the CDR3 with reference TRBV7-6 and TRBJ2-3 gives the whole variable domain GAGVSQSPRYKVTKRGQDVALRCDPISGHVSLYWYRQALGQGPEFLTYFNYEAQQDKSGLPNDRFSAERPEGSISTLTIQRTEQRDSAMYRCASSERLVDTQYFGPGTRLTVL.

On this clonotype: Germline and junction disagree at one end, which may indicate a read error. V is TRBV27 and J is TRBJ1-1; 7 bases are shared with TRBD1. The CDR3 runs 14 residues. Germline lookup yields CDR1 MNHEY and CDR2 SMNVEV (reference sequence). The CDR3 DNA reads TGTGCCAGCAGTTTAGTAGGGACAGATACTGGAGCTTTCTTT. Residues: CASSLVGTDTGAFF.

At least ten counts were recorded for this clonotype. V gene TRBV7-6 combines with J gene TRBJ2-3, with D possibly matching TRBD2 (5 bases). V was clipped by 1 base and J by 2 bases, with 10 bases between them. The CDR3 runs to 15 residues. Germline lookup yields CDR1 SGHVS and CDR2 FNYEAQ. Here the CDR3 DNA reads TGTGCCAGCAGCTTAGTAGGACTCTACACAGATACGCAGTATTTT. Its protein product is CASSLVGLYTDTQYF.

The V and J genes are TRBV11-2 and TRBJ1-1, with 8 bases matching TRBD1. This CDR3 is 15 amino acids long. The J segment lost 5 bases and the V segment lost 0 bases, leaving 5 bases of the junction unmatched. Germline CDR1 reads SGHAT; CDR2 reads FQNNGV. CDR3 in amino acids: CASSLEGTGGTEAFF. The CDR3 coding sequence is TGTGCCAGCAGCTTAGAAGGGACAGGAGGTACTGAAGCTTTCTTT.

The table lists this clonotype with a few counts. The chain has TRBV20-1 and TRBJ1-6, with no clear D. The CDR3 extends over 11 amino acids. Germline assignment: CDR1 DFQATT and CDR2 SNEGSKA (reference sequence). V lost 2 bases to trimming and J lost 8 bases, with 4 bases between them. The CDR3 region has the DNA TGCAGTGCTAGAAACGATTCACCCCTCCACTTT. Translation: CSARNDSPLHF.

This clonotype has just a few counts. Its ends do not fully match the called genes, so a read error is possible. The chain combines TRBV7-6 with TRBJ2-3, with 16 nucleotides matching TRBD2. In germline, CDR1 is SGHVS, CDR2 FNYEAQ. CDR3 length: 17 amino acids. The CDR3 protein is CASSAGTSGGATDTQYF. The CDR3 DNA reads as TGTGCTAGCAGCGCCGGGACTAGCGGGGGGGCCACAGATACGCAGTATTTT.

This clonotype was found a few times. This chain joins TRBV4-3 and TRBJ2-1; a weak D match, TRBD2 (7 bases). V lost 4 bases and J 2 bases, leaving 12 bases between the germline ends. This CDR3 has 15 residues. The germline CDR1 and CDR2 sequences are LGHNA and YSLEER. The CDR3 loop is CASSRTGGPYNEQFF. CDR3 nucleotide sequence: TGCGCCAGCAGCCGGACCGGGGGGCCCTACAATGAGCAGTTCTTC.

This clonotype was counted at least ten times. The chain's CDR3 is CASSPGQNQPQHF. The CDR3 nucleotides are TGTGCCAGCAGCCCGGGACAGAATCAGCCCCAGCATTTT. The chain carries TRBV27 and TRBJ1-5; 7 bases agree with TRBD1. J lost 4 bases, V lost 6 bases, and 3 bases had no gene match. Germline CDR1 MNHEY, CDR2 SMNVEV (reference sequence). This CDR3 comprises 13 residues.

The chain recombines TRBV12-3 or TRBV12-4 with TRBJ1-1; the match to TRBD1 covers 8 bases. The V segment lost 7 bases and the J segment 0 bases; nucleotides outside the gene matches: 4. The CDR3 contains 14 residues. The CDR3: CASTWTGMNTEAFF. DNA of the CDR3: TGTGCCAGCACCTGGACAGGGATGAACACTGAAGCTTTCTTT.